This passage covers 24 T cell receptor beta chains from one sample sequenced in a study of control samples from healthy donors and cancer patients. Profiled with immunoSEQ multiplex PCR; TCRdb holds only in-frame clones, not every one. The sample yields roughly 100,000 clones, approximately 90% seen once. The specimen sequenced was PBMCs. All receptors derive from a man in his fifties or sixties with lung cancer.

The chain recombines TRBV23-1 with TRBJ2-7; maybe TRBD1 (6 bases). TRBV23-1 counts as an open reading frame of uncertain function. CDR3 size: 16 residues. Between the trimmed V and J ends, which lost 3 bases and 0 bases, there was a span of 15 bases. In DNA form, the CDR3 reads TGCGCCAGCAGTCACCAGGTCACAGGGACCTCCTACGAGCAGTACGTC. As protein: CASSHQVTGTSYEQYV.

This sequence joins TRBV18 and TRBJ2-5; D uncertain. The germline V gene has CDR1 KGHSH and CDR2 LQKENI. The CDR3 spans 13 residues. Trimming removed 2 bases at V and 2 bases at J, with 6 bases between. DNA for the CDR3: TGTGCCAGCTCACCAGGGTTGCAAGAGACCCAGTACTTC. Its protein is CASSPGLQETQYF. The full variable domain, its missing parts supplied by reference TRBV18 and TRBJ2-5, is NAGVMQNPRHLVRRRGQEARLRCSPMKGHSHVYWYRQLPEEGLKFMVYLQKENIIDESGMPKERFSAEFPKEGPSILRIQQVVRGDSAAYFCASSPGLQETQYFGPGTRLLVL.

The genes are TRBV27 and TRBJ2-6; D is undetermined. The CDR3 sequence is 19 residues long. Trimming left V 1 base short and J 0 bases short, with 16 bases between. CDR1 and CDR2 from the germline V gene are MNHEY and SMNVEV (reference sequence). DNA of the CDR3: TGTGCCAGCAGTTTATTAGCTCTCCCCCAGGCCTCTGGGGCCAACGTCCTGACTTTC. Its translation: CASSLLALPQASGANVLTF.

V is TRBV27 and J is TRBJ1-5; no reliable D call. Germline CDR1 is MNHEY and CDR2 is SMNVEV (reference sequence). The CDR3 sequence is 13 residues long. The V end was cut by 8 bases, the J end by 0 bases, with 8 bases between. The CDR3 sequence: CASGLNSNQPQHF. For the CDR3, the DNA is TGTGCCAGCGGGCTAAATAGCAATCAGCCCCAGCATTTT.

The V gene is TRBV4-2, the J gene TRBJ1-4; TRBD1 matches at 7 bases. V gave up 7 bases and J gave up 5 bases; unmatched junction bases: 7. The V gene's germline CDR1 is LGHNA and CDR2 YNFKEQ. The CDR3 totals 14 residues. CDR3 residues: CASMGGTANEKLFF. The CDR3 DNA is TGTGCCAGCATGGGGGGGACAGCGAATGAAAAACTGTTTTTT.

For the CDR3, the DNA is TGTGCCAGCAGCTTAATAGGGGGGGCATCCTCCTACAATGAGCAGTTCTTC. Its protein is CASSLIGGASSYNEQFF. The chain joins TRBV11-2 to TRBJ2-1, with D possibly being TRBD2 (7 bases). The germline V gene encodes CDR1 SGHAT and CDR2 FQNNGV. V lost 2 bases and J lost 0, with 14 bases in between. This CDR3 is 17 amino acids long.

The chain couples TRBV6-5 to TRBJ1-1, with D uncertain. The CDR3 sequence is 14 residues long. Germline V gene sequence: CDR1 MNHEY, CDR2 SVGAGI. V lost 6 bases, J lost 0 bases, and 11 bases lay in between. The CDR3 sequence: CASRRGGLNTEAFF. The CDR3 DNA sequence: TGTGCCAGCAGAAGAGGAGGGCTGAACACTGAAGCTTTCTTT.

The V gene is TRBV7-3, the J gene TRBJ2-5, with TRBD2 identical over 10 bases. The germline V gene has CDR1 SGHTA and CDR2 FQGTGA. V lost 3 bases, J lost 5 bases, and 3 bases stayed unmatched. This CDR3 has 14 residues. The CDR3 protein is CASSFSSGGETQYF. The DNA of the CDR3 is TGTGCCAGCAGCTTTTCTAGCGGGGGCGAGACCCAGTACTTC.

This clone was seen a single time. The CDR3 sequence: CASSPTGDEQFF. The CDR3 bases are TGTGCCAGCAGCCCGACAGGGGATGAGCAGTTCTTC. The V and J genes are TRBV11-2 and TRBJ2-1; 8 bases map to TRBD1. The germline CDR1 and CDR2 sequences are SGHAT and FQNNGV. This CDR3 is built from 12 residues. Unmatched junction bases numbered 2, after V lost 5 bases and J lost 8 bases.

This chain uses TRBV4-1 with TRBJ1-5, with D hard to call. Between the trimmed V and J ends, which lost 0 bases and 3 bases, there was a span of 15 bases. Germline V gene data show CDR1 as MGHRA and CDR2 as YSYEKL. CDR3 length: 17 residues. The CDR3: CASSQEGRGSLNQPQHF. DNA for the CDR3: TGCGCCAGCAGCCAAGAGGGTAGAGGGAGCCTCAATCAGCCCCAGCATTTT.

This chain links TRBV30 with TRBJ1-2, with D possibly TRBD1 on 6 matching bases. The ends were cut back, 1 base at V and 0 bases at J, with 12 bases in the middle. Germline assignment: CDR1 GTSNPN and CDR2 SVGIG (reference sequence). This CDR3 contains 15 residues. The chain's CDR3 is CAWSGQGLANYGYTF. In DNA, the CDR3 is TGTGCCTGGAGTGGTCAGGGGCTGGCTAACTATGGCTACACCTTC.

This clone occurred a few times. The rearrangement links TRBV9 to TRBJ1-6; no firm D call. The CDR3 extends over 12 amino acids. Germline loops: CDR1 SGDLS, CDR2 YYNGEE. Trimming removed 0 bases at V and 9 bases at J, with 4 bases between. The CDR3: CASSVGSSPLHF. The CDR3 nucleotides are TGTGCCAGCAGCGTAGGGAGTTCACCCCTCCACTTT. Together with reference TRBV9 and TRBJ1-6, the CDR3 gives the full variable domain: DSGVTQTPKHLITATGQRVTLRCSPRSGDLSVYWYQQSLDQGLQFLIQYYNGEERAKGNILERFSAQQFPDLHSELNLSSLELGDSALYFCASSVGSSPLHFGNGTRLTVT.

This chain uses TRBV15 with TRBJ1-6; D perhaps matches TRBD1 (6 bases). V dropped 3 bases and J dropped 7 bases, with 16 bases sitting between them. Looked up from germline, CDR1 is LNHNV and CDR2 is YYDKDF (reference sequence). This CDR3 is built from 16 residues. The CDR3 here is CATSRTYRDENSPLHF. In DNA, the CDR3 is TGTGCCACCAGCAGGACTTACAGGGACGAGAATTCACCCCTCCACTTT.

This clone was seen once. The chain employs TRBV4-1 and TRBJ1-2; D may be TRBD1 (5 bases). The V end was cut by 1 base, the J end by 4 bases, with 13 bases between. The CDR3 runs to 15 residues. Germline lookup yields CDR1 MGHRA and CDR2 YSYEKL. In nucleotides, the CDR3 is TGCGCCAGCAGCCAAGGGGGGGTAGAAGGCTATGGCTACACCTTC. Protein sequence: CASSQGGVEGYGYTF.

This chain uses TRBV2 with TRBJ2-5; 10 nucleotides match TRBD2. The CDR3 totals 15 residues. Germline assignment: CDR1 SNHLY and CDR2 FYNNEI. The V segment lost 5 bases and the J segment 0 bases; nucleotides outside the gene matches: 3. The CDR3 sequence: CASSPGLADQETQYF. The CDR3 DNA reads as TGTGCCAGCAGTCCAGGACTAGCGGACCAAGAGACCCAGTACTTC.

This clone appeared a few times. The rearrangement joins TRBV19 to TRBJ1-2; D call uncertain. Germline V gene lookup returns CDR1 LNHDA and CDR2 SQIVND (reference sequence). The germline V and J ends were trimmed by 6 bases and 2 bases, with 16 bases remaining between them. The CDR3 runs to 15 residues. CDR3 residues: CASRTEAAENYGYTF. The DNA of the CDR3 is TGTGCCAGTAGAACAGAGGCGGCGGAAAACTATGGCTACACCTTC.

The chain couples TRBV30 to TRBJ1-1, with no clear D. The CDR3 length is 11 residues. Looked up from germline, CDR1 is GTSNPN and CDR2 is SVGIG (reference sequence). The V and J ends lost 5 bases and 8 bases respectively, with 12 bases between them. CDR3 region: CAWGRTSEAFF. DNA for the CDR3: TGTGCCTGGGGCAGAACTTCGGAAGCTTTCTTT. Looking up the rest from reference TRBV30 and TRBJ1-1 gives the full variable domain: SQTIHQWPATLVQPVGSPLSLECTVEGTSNPNLYWYRQAAGRGLQLLFYSVGIGQISSEVPQNLSASRPQDRQFILSSKKLLLSDSGFYLCAWGRTSEAFFGQGTRLTVV.

This chain links TRBV6-5 with TRBJ2-1; tentative D call: TRBD1 (5 bases). This CDR3 has 13 amino acids. Germline lookup yields CDR1 MNHEY and CDR2 SVGAGI. Trimming pared 1 base from V and 7 bases from J, leaving 8 bases between. The CDR3 DNA sequence: TGTGCCAGCAGTTACTGGGGCTATAATGAGCAGTTCTTC. Translating gives CASSYWGYNEQFF.

In its sample, this clone was seen once. This chain uses TRBV6-1 with TRBJ1-6; 7 positions match TRBD1. Losses at the gene ends were 2 bases for V and 0 bases for J; bases not matched to a gene: 10. The CDR3 runs to 19 residues. The germline V gene has CDR1 MNHNS and CDR2 SASEGT. The CDR3 region is CASSEFGGGGSSYNSPLHF. For the CDR3, the DNA is TGTGCCAGCAGTGAATTTGGAGGGGGCGGGAGCTCCTATAATTCACCCCTCCACTTT.

The chain joins TRBV7-9 to TRBJ2-2; no clear D gene. Deletions cut 0 bases from V and 7 bases from J, with 12 bases between. This CDR3 contains 15 residues. Germline V CDR1 and CDR2: SEHNR, FQNEAQ (reference sequence). The CDR3 spells CASSLASLAGGELFF. CDR3 coding DNA: TGTGCCAGCAGCTTAGCGTCCTTAGCAGGCGGGGAGCTGTTTTTT.

The J gene is TRBJ1-3, the V gene TRBV9; TRBD1 agrees at 7 bases. V gave up 2 bases and J gave up 4 bases; unmatched junction bases: 9. The CDR3 is made up of 16 amino acids. CDR1 is SGDLS, CDR2 YYNGEE, per germline. The DNA for the CDR3 is TGTGCCAGCAGCGTCCACAGGGGACATTCGGGAAACACCATATATTTT. This translates into CASSVHRGHSGNTIYF. Full variable domain (outside the CDR3, taken from reference TRBV9 and TRBJ1-3): DSGVTQTPKHLITATGQRVTLRCSPRSGDLSVYWYQQSLDQGLQFLIQYYNGEERAKGNILERFSAQQFPDLHSELNLSSLELGDSALYFCASSVHRGHSGNTIYFGEGSWLTVV.

There are many counts of this clone. V and J are TRBV14 and TRBJ1-1, with a weak D call TRBD1 (6 bases). V lost 4 bases, J lost 6 bases, and 24 bases lay in between. The CDR3 length is 17 residues. Germline-derived CDR1 and CDR2 are SGHDN and FVKESK. Written as DNA, the CDR3 is TGTGCCAGCAGCCGAAGGGGGATGGTCGATCCCGGCTCTGAAGCTTTCTTT. Its protein product is CASSRRGMVDPGSEAFF.

The V call is TRBV20-1, the J call TRBJ2-1; D might be TRBD2 (5 bases). Trimming cost V 3 bases and J 0 bases, with 12 bases left between them. CDR1 is DFQATT, CDR2 SNEGSKA, per germline (reference sequence). The CDR3 covers 15 residues. CDR3 in DNA: TGCAGTGCTAGTTCCTCGGGGAGCTCCTACAATGAGCAGTTCTTC. Amino acid sequence: CSASSSGSSYNEQFF.

The sample holds one count of this clone. V and J are TRBV10-3 and TRBJ1-4; D ambiguous. Germline CDR1 reads ENHRY; CDR2 reads SYGVKD. Trimming took 3 bases from V and 0 from J, leaving 14 bases between them. The CDR3 runs to 17 residues. CDR3 sequence (DNA): TGTGCCATCAGTGAAACGAAACAGCTAGCAACTAATGAAAAACTGTTTTTT. Residues: CAISETKQLATNEKLFF.